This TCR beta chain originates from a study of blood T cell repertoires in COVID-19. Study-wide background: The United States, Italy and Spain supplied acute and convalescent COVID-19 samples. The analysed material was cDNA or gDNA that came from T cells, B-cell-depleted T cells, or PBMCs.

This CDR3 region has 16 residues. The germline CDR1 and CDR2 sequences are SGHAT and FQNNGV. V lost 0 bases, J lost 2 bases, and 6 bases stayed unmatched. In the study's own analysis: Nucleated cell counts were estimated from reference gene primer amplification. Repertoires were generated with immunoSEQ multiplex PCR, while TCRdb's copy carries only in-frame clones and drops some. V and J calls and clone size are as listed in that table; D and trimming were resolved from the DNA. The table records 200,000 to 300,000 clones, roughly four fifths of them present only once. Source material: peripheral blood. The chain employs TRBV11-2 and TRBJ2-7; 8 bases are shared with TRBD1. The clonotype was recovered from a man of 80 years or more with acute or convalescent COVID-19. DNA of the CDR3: TGTGCCAGCAGCTTAGACCGGGACAGGCCTACCTACGAGCAGTACTTC. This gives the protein CASSLDRDRPTYEQYF.